This is a list of T cell receptor beta chains from one sample in a study of blood T cells in healthy people across ages. Using its own MiXCR run on the 5' RACE reads, TCRdb lists one record per CDR3 protein. The repertoire includes roughly 720,000 distinct CDR3 sequences, about 55% of them detected once, and roughly 40% sits in the top ten. The sequencing input was blood. The receptors derive from a man older than 75 in good health. CDR3s include the opening cysteine and the closing phenylalanine or tryptophan. The order of the fields is V gene, J gene, CDR3 protein.

TRBV10-3	TRBJ1-4	CAISDGEKLFF
TRBV20-1	TRBJ1-4	CSARGVVNEKLFF
TRBV5-1	TRBJ2-5	CASSHSDREGETQYF
TRBV29-1	TRBJ1-4	CSVRGLGTNEKLFF
TRBV16	TRBJ1-1	CASSRGDGEAFF
TRBV7-2	TRBJ2-5	CASSLVLGGETQYF
TRBV2	-	CASSVGTGGPYEQYF
TRBV7-2	TRBJ1-2	CASSLMAGPIANYGYTF
TRBV6-5	TRBJ2-3	CASSRDSFTDTQYF
TRBV20-1	TRBJ2-1	CSAELEVGASQFF
TRBV18	TRBJ2-1	CASSPLGAASGEGYNEQFF
TRBV18	TRBJ2-3	CASSRPGQGRTQYF
TRBV5-1	TRBJ2-7	CASSRRGESSYEQYF
TRBV20-1	TRBJ2-1	CSARGVAGPYNEQFF
TRBV7-3	TRBJ1-1	CASSLTGQVGAEAFF
TRBV20-1	TRBJ2-2	CSARDPLSNTGELFF
TRBV28	TRBJ1-2	CASSWADGYTF